This T cell receptor (beta chain) was obtained from a study of T cells in Graves' hyperthyroidism and ophthalmopathy. Findings and limits, study-wide: Most expanded thyroid clonotypes above 0.001 recurred in blood.

Amplification targeted TCR beta CDR3 regions from RNA transcripts. When the TCR CDR3 underwent first-round RT-PCR, the HTBI primer set was used. TCRdb re-derived calls from the multiplex PCR reads in MiXCR, one entry per CDR3 protein. The sample yields more than 250,000 distinct CDR3 sequences, around 15% seen once. This CDR3 is 13 amino acids long. CDR1 is SGHTA, CDR2 FQGNSA, per germline. Trimming cost V 4 bases and J 7 bases, with 10 bases left between them. This clonotype was found many times. The antigen is unknown. The diagnoses drew upon clinical symptoms, serum thyroxine and TRAb, thyroid ultrasound and orbital computed tomography. This blood was taken when hyperthyroidism was first diagnosed, before any ophthalmopathy symptoms existed. Around 10 ml fresh peripheral blood yielded the PBMCs.

The V and J genes are TRBV7-2 and TRBJ2-2; a possible D gene is TRBD1 (5 bases). The sequencing input was blood. This receptor was obtained from a woman aged 50 to 60 with Graves' hyperthyroidism that later progressed to Graves' ophthalmopathy. CDR3 in DNA: TGTGCCAGCAGCTCCAGGGTTGTCGGGGAGCTGTTTTTT. It specifies CASSSRVVGELFF.